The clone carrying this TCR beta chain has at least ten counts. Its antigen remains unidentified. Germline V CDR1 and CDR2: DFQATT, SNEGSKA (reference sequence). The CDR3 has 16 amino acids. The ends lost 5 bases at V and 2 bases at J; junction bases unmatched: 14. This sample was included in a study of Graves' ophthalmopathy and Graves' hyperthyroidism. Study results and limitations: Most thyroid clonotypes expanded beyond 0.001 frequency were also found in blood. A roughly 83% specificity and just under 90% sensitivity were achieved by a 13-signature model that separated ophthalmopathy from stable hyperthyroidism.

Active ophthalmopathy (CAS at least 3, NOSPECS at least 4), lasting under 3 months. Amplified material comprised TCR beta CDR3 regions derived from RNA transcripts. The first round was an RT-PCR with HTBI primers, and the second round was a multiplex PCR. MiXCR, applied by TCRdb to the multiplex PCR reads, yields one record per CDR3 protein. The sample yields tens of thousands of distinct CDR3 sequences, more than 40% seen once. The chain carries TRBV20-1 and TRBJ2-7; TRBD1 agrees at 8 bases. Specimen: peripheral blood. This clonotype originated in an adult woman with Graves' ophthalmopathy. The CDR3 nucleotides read TGCAGTGCTCCCCCTGCGTCAGGGGGCAAAGCCTACGAGCAGTACTTC. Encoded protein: CSAPPASGGKAYEQYF.